What follows is one T cell receptor (beta chain) and its context. Antigen specificity is unknown. Read coverage stops 3 residues before the CDR3 terminus; the germline J gene supplies the remainder. From germline, CDR1 is DFQATT and CDR2 SNEGSKA (reference sequence). After removal of 7 bases from V and 2 bases from J, the junction contained 5 bases not matched to a gene. The CDR3 contains 12 residues. Produced via immunoSEQ multiplex PCR; TCRdb's table is partial and in-frame only. The sample's table shows 20,000 to 25,000 clones. The entry originates in a study of T cells in women clearing cervical HPV infection. Study in general: Blood came at first lesion visit for cases, post-clearance for controls. With HLA typing for only a few women, HLA confounding remains possible. General observations from the study: Repertoire richness, not evenness, was significantly elevated in CIN3+ cases versus controls.

Prevalent HPV16 infections were excluded; only incident single HPV16 infections included. This receptor was taken from a woman aged 18 to 75 with a cervical HPV16 infection that either progressed to CIN3+ or cleared (not recorded which). The material sequenced was blood buffy coat. The chain has TRBV20-1 and TRBJ2-7, with 7 nucleotides matching TRBD1. The covered CDR3 bases are TGCAGTGTCAACGACAGGGCCTACGAG. Translation gives CSVNDRAYE. The CDR3 reads in full as CSVNDRAYEQYF.